The 10 T cell receptor beta chains in this list originate from one sample, sequenced in a study of TIL therapy for anti-PD-1-resistant metastatic lung cancer. Sequencing used immunoSEQ v3. Clones were sequenced by immunoSEQ multiplex PCR, and TCRdb holds only the in-frame ones, with some missing. The sample has 25,000 to 35,000 clones, around two thirds seen once. Indicated time point: pre-treatment sample, taken before nivolumab and TIL therapy. The sample in question was blood, obtained at baseline. The receptors were sampled from a woman between 30 and 85 years old with non-small cell lung cancer.

The V gene is TRBV4-1, the J gene TRBJ1-2; 8 bases align to TRBD1. The germline CDR1 and CDR2 sequences are MGHRA and YSYEKL. The CDR3 contains 17 residues. Losses at the gene ends were 2 bases for V and 6 bases for J; bases not matched to a gene: 14. This CDR3 reads CASSQLGVKDRVDGYTF. The CDR3 DNA follows: TGCGCCAGCAGCCAACTTGGGGTTAAGGACAGGGTCGATGGCTACACCTTC.

The chain couples TRBV5-4 to TRBJ2-5; TRBD2 matches at 7 bases. The CDR3 runs 17 residues. V shed 0 bases, J shed 4 bases, and the junction held 12 bases outside the gene matches. Germline V gene sequence: CDR1 SGHNT, CDR2 YYREEE (reference sequence). The CDR3 DNA sequence: TGTGCCAGCAGCTTGGCCGTTGTGGGAACGGGGGGAGAGACCCAGTACTTC. This gives the protein CASSLAVVGTGGETQYF.

The chain links TRBV7-6 to TRBJ2-7; TRBD2 matches at 10 bases. V was clipped by 1 base and J by 0 bases; unmatched bases: 9. Germline CDR1 is SGHVS and CDR2 is FNYEAQ. CDR3 length: 18 residues. Written as DNA, the CDR3 is TGTGCCAGCAGCTTAGAATACGGTCTAGCGGGGGCCTCCTACGAGCAGTACTTC. This gives the protein CASSLEYGLAGASYEQYF.

The chain couples TRBV7-9 to TRBJ1-1, with TRBD1 matching over 7 bases. CDR1 and CDR2 (germline): SEHNR, FQNEAQ (reference sequence). V trimming: 6 bases; J trimming: 1 base; junction bases outside the gene matches: 8. CDR3 length: 15 amino acids. CDR3 amino acids: CASSSDRVWNTEAFF. Here the CDR3 DNA reads TGTGCCAGCAGTTCCGACAGGGTCTGGAACACTGAAGCTTTCTTT.

The chain uses TRBV6-5 and TRBJ2-1; D remains ambiguous. The germline V and J ends were trimmed by 0 bases and 8 bases, with 8 bases remaining between them. The CDR3 is 13 residues long. CDR1 is MNHEY and CDR2 is SVGAGI in the germline V gene. DNA of the CDR3: TGTGCCAGCAGTTACTCGAACCTAGATGAGCAGTTCTTC. It encodes CASSYSNLDEQFF.

The V and J genes are TRBV5-1 and TRBJ1-2, with D possibly being TRBD1 (5 bases). V shed 4 bases and J shed 6 bases, with 22 bases lying between them. In germline, CDR1 is SGHRS, CDR2 YFSETQ. The CDR3 consists of 16 residues. The CDR3, as DNA: TGCGCCAGCAGCGGGGGTTCGGACCCCTCGCGGGATGGCTACACCTTC. The encoded protein is CASSGGSDPSRDGYTF.

This clone was seen more than once but under ten times. The genes are TRBV6-4 and TRBJ2-7, with D perhaps given as TRBD1 or TRBD2 (5 bases each). V was cut by 4 bases and J by 2 bases, with 18 bases left in between. This CDR3 is built from 16 residues. Germline CDR1 and CDR2: MRHNA and SNTAGT. CDR3 region: CASSGTTVGETYEQYF. Here the CDR3 DNA reads TGTGCCAGCAGTGGCACCACTGTGGGGGAGACCTACGAGCAGTACTTC.

In this sample, this clone turned up a few times. The chain couples TRBV6-5 to TRBJ1-3; 7 nucleotides match TRBD1. Trimming cost V 7 bases and J 9 bases; bases outside gene matches: 9. The CDR3 contains 13 residues. CDR1 MNHEY and CDR2 SVGAGI come from the germline V gene. The chain's CDR3 is CASTSGTAVTIYF. In nucleotides, the CDR3 is TGTGCCAGCACCTCCGGGACAGCGGTCACCATATATTTT.

V and J are TRBV19 and TRBJ2-2; a possible D gene is TRBD2 (5 bases). Trimming pared 2 bases from V and 4 bases from J, leaving 14 bases between. Per germline, CDR1 LNHDA and CDR2 SQIVND (reference sequence). The CDR3 totals 16 residues. CDR3 DNA sequence: TGTGCCAGTAGTATAATCTTGGGGAGCGGCACCGGGGAGCTGTTTTTT. Amino acids: CASSIILGSGTGELFF.

The rearrangement uses TRBV14 and TRBJ2-1; D is ambiguous. CDR3 length: 12 amino acids. Germline loops: CDR1 SGHDN, CDR2 FVKESK. The V gene lost 2 bases and the J gene lost 6 bases, with 5 bases spanning the gap. The CDR3 reads CASSQTVNEQFF. DNA for the CDR3: TGTGCCAGCAGCCAAACCGTCAATGAGCAGTTCTTC.